Presented here are 13 T cell receptor beta chains from one specimen sequenced in a study of cytomegalovirus exposure and HLA in healthy donors. Both 60 Vbeta primers and 13 Jbeta primers went into the PCR. TCRdb's copy holds only in-frame clones and misses some; the assay was immunoSEQ multiplex PCR. In the table there are approximately 160,000 clones, roughly 85% of which are singletons. The sample comprised PBMCs. These receptors came from a male donor in good health and CMV-seronegative.

CDR3 nucleotide sequence: TGCGCCAGCAGTGAACAAGCGGACAGCTCCTACGAGCAGTACTTC. This translates into CASSEQADSSYEQYF. The chain is built from TRBV5-1 and TRBJ2-7; the D gene is possibly TRBD1 (6 bases). The CDR3 extends over 15 amino acids. V dropped 5 bases and J dropped 0 bases, with 15 bases sitting between them. Per the germline V gene, CDR1 is SGHRS and CDR2 is YFSETQ. Supplemented by reference TRBV5-1 and TRBJ2-7, the full variable domain reads KAGVTQTPRYLIKTRGQQVTLSCSPISGHRSVSWYQQTPGQGLQFLFEYFSETQRNKGNFPGRFSGRQFSNSRSEMNVSTLELGDSALYLCASSEQADSSYEQYFGPGTRLTVT.

J is TRBJ2-2 and V is TRBV7-3, with a possible D match to TRBD1 (7 bases). Germline CDR1 and CDR2: SGHTA and FQGTGA. The V end was cut by 4 bases, the J end by 6 bases, with 21 bases between. CDR3 length: 17 residues. As DNA, the CDR3 is TGTGCCAGCAGCTCCAGGGGGGCAGGGTTTGGCTCCGGGGAGCTGTTTTTT. This sequence encodes CASSSRGAGFGSGELFF.

CDR3 DNA sequence: TGTGCCAGCTCCCGAACACAGGGGCGGGAGCAGTACTTC. This sequence encodes CASSRTQGREQYF. V gene TRBV18 combines with J gene TRBJ2-7, with 7 bases lining up with TRBD1. V shed 6 bases and J 7 bases; nucleotides not matched to a gene: 9. CDR3 length equals 13 residues. Germline assignment: CDR1 KGHSH and CDR2 LQKENI.

This rearrangement joins TRBV10-3 to TRBJ2-7; 13 bases agree with TRBD2. The CDR3 has 15 amino acids. V lost 8 bases to trimming and J lost 5 bases; unmatched junction nucleotides: 9. Germline V gene data show CDR1 as ENHRY and CDR2 as SYGVKD. CDR3 DNA: TGTGCCATCTCCCCCAGGACTAGCGGGAGTCACGAGCAGTACTTC. Translation gives CAISPRTSGSHEQYF.

The chain is built from TRBV12-2 and TRBJ2-1; the table's D call, TRBD2, was not checked against the DNA. TRBV12-2 is reported as a pseudogene. The CDR3 is made up of 20 amino acids. DNA of the CDR3: TGTGCAAGTCGCTTACAACGTCTAGGTAGCGGGGAGATATCCTACAATGAGCAGTTCTTC. Translating gives CASRLQRLGSGEISYNEQFF.

This clone is medium-sized within its sample. This chain connects TRBV6-1 to TRBJ2-7; 9 nucleotides align to TRBD1. CDR3 length: 16 amino acids. Germline loops: CDR1 MNHNS, CDR2 SASEGT. Trimming removed 0 bases from V and 3 bases from J; junction bases left unmatched: 6. The CDR3 region is CASSEAEGTGHYEQYF. Here the CDR3 DNA reads TGTGCCAGCAGTGAAGCGGAGGGGACAGGGCACTACGAGCAGTACTTC.

V gene TRBV10-3 combines with J gene TRBJ2-1, with 11 bases aligning to TRBD1. The CDR3 has 17 residues. CDR1 and CDR2 (germline): ENHRY, SYGVKD. V lost 4 bases and J lost 7; bases outside the gene matches: 12. CDR3 nucleotide sequence: TGTGCCATCAGTGGGGGTCGGGGGACAGGGGGAAGGAATGAGCAGTTCTTC. It codes for CAISGGRGTGGRNEQFF.

V usage is TRBV28 and J usage is TRBJ1-1, with D hard to call. Germline CDR1 MDHEN, CDR2 SYDVKM. V lost 3 bases and J lost 11, with 13 bases in between. The CDR3 length is 12 residues. The CDR3 region has the DNA TGTGCCAGCAGTTTGATCGGTTTCTTTGCTTTCTTT. Protein sequence: CASSLIGFFAFF.

The chain has TRBV9 and TRBJ1-1; no clear D gene. The CDR3 loop spans 13 amino acids. Germline lookup yields CDR1 SGDLS and CDR2 YYNGEE. Trimming stripped 2 bases from V and 4 bases from J, with 9 bases between. The DNA for the CDR3 is TGTGCCAGCAGCGTCCAGTCGGGCACTGAAGCTTTCTTT. Translated: CASSVQSGTEAFF.

This chain joins TRBV30 and TRBJ1-2; weak D call: TRBD1 (6 bases). CDR1 GTSNPN and CDR2 SVGIG come from the germline V gene (reference sequence). This CDR3 region has 12 residues. The ends were cut back, 6 bases at V and 6 bases at J, with 14 bases in the middle. The CDR3 sequence is CACVQGGDGYTF. The CDR3 DNA sequence: TGTGCCTGTGTACAGGGAGGGGATGGCTACACCTTC.

The V and J genes are TRBV19 and TRBJ2-6; D is possibly TRBD1 (5 bases). Germline loops: CDR1 LNHDA, CDR2 SQIVND (reference sequence). With 4 bases removed from V and 2 bases from J, the gap between germline ends came to 6 bases. The CDR3 is made up of 14 amino acids. The CDR3 nucleotides read TGTGCCAGTAGTACGACAGCTGGGGCCAACGTCCTGACTTTC. Protein sequence: CASSTTAGANVLTF.

This chain uses TRBV6-4 with TRBJ1-5; 7 positions agree with TRBD1. CDR1 and CDR2 (germline): MRHNA, SNTAGT. V trimming: 4 bases; J trimming: 6 bases; junction bases outside the gene matches: 9. CDR3 size: 15 residues. DNA of the CDR3: TGTGCCAGCAGTGCATTTGGGGCAGGGGGTCAGCCCCAGCATTTT. Translated: CASSAFGAGGQPQHF.

The chain uses TRBV7-9 and TRBJ2-7; possibly TRBD2 for D (5 bases). Looked up from germline, CDR1 is SEHNR and CDR2 is FQNEAQ (reference sequence). Deletions cut 5 bases from V and 4 bases from J, with 18 bases between. The CDR3 consists of 15 residues. The CDR3 loop reads CASSRGVPSEYEQYF. CDR3 nucleotide sequence: TGTGCCAGCAGCCGGGGTGTCCCATCAGAGTACGAGCAGTACTTC. Variable domain in full (rest from reference TRBV7-9 and TRBJ2-7): DTGVSQNPRHKITKRGQNVTFRCDPISEHNRLYWYRQTLGQGPEFLTYFQNEAQLEKSRLLSDRFSAERPKGSFSTLEIQRTEQGDSAMYLCASSRGVPSEYEQYFGPGTRLTVT.